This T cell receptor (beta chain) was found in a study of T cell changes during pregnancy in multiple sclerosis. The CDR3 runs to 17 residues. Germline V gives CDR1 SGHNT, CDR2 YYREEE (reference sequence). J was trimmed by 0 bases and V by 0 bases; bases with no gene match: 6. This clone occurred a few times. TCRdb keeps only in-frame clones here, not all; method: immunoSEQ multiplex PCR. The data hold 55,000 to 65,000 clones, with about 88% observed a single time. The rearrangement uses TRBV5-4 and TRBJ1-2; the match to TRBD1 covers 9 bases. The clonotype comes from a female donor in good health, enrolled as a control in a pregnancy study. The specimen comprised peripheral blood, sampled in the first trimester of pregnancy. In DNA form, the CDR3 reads TGTGCCAGCAGCTTGGTGGGGACAGGGAGGACTAACTATGGCTACACCTTC. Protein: CASSLVGTGRTNYGYTF.